This T cell receptor beta chain came from a study of blood T cell repertoires in COVID-19. The CDR3 has 15 residues. The V segment lost 3 bases and the J segment 3 bases; nucleotides outside the gene matches: 5. CDR1 is MGHRA, CDR2 YSYEKL, per germline. Sequencing used immunoSEQ multiplex PCR; TCRdb keeps in-frame clones, though not all of them. The sample shows 150,000 to 200,000 clones, 86% of them seen only once. This clone was counted a single time. The sequence derives from a woman aged 60-75 years with COVID-19, enrolled during active disease. Sequencing was performed on peripheral blood. This rearrangement joins TRBV4-1 to TRBJ2-4; 7 nucleotides agree with TRBD1. CDR3 coding DNA: TGCGCCAGCAGCCATACGGACAGGAACAAAAACATTCAGTACTTC. It yields the protein CASSHTDRNKNIQYF.